The clone carrying this T cell receptor (beta chain) was seen a handful of times. Its antigen is undetermined. The data stem from a study of response to subunit inactivated influenza vaccine. The study's findings and limits: Authors suggested seasonal influenza vaccinations each recruit few new T cells.

TCRdb re-derived calls from the RT-PCR reads in MiXCR, one entry per CDR3 protein. Of around 250,000 distinct CDR3 sequences listed, roughly an eighth were seen once; the top ten hold 7.8%. This CDR3 contains 14 residues. With 6 bases clipped from V and 4 bases from J, the junction kept 5 bases outside the gene matches. Germline V lookup: CDR1 MNHEY, CDR2 SVGAGI. The clonotype was recovered from a man aged 45 to 65 who received an inactivated influenza vaccine. J is TRBJ2-5 and V is TRBV6-5, with 10 bases matching TRBD1. Sample: non-naive T cells sorted from PBMCs, taken 14 days before vaccination. The CDR3 loop is CASRTGTGVETQYF. In DNA, the CDR3 is TGTGCCAGCAGGACCGGGACAGGGGTAGAGACCCAGTACTTC.